This T cell receptor (beta chain) is drawn from a study of T cells in localized non-small cell lung cancer. Study-level results: Sequencing involved a lone tumor region, leaving heterogeneity possible. There was higher T cell clonality in uninvolved adjacent lung than in tumor, and it was highest there. The study linked higher blood T cell density to longer overall survival.

The CDR3 runs 13 residues. Per the germline V gene, CDR1 is SGHTA and CDR2 is FQGNSA. V was pared by 9 bases and J by 0 bases, with 6 bases between. A note on this clone: Its specificity is unknown.

Profiled with immunoSEQ multiplex PCR; TCRdb holds only in-frame clones, not every one. The sample carries 65,000 to 80,000 clones, 65% to 85% recorded once. This clonotype was obtained from a female donor older than 55 with stage I lung adenocarcinoma. This rearrangement joins TRBV7-2 to TRBJ2-6; D ambiguous. Sequenced here: peripheral blood, sampled before any cancer treatment. The CDR3 loop reads CASRRSGANVLTF. The DNA of the CDR3 is TGTGCCAGTCGCCGCTCTGGGGCCAACGTCCTGACTTTC.